The 4 T cell receptor beta chains listed next were all sequenced from one sample in a study of cytomegalovirus exposure and HLA in healthy donors. The PCR employed 60 Vbeta primers together with 13 Jbeta primers. TCRdb's copy holds only in-frame clones and misses some; the assay was immunoSEQ multiplex PCR. The sample has around 230,000 clones, around 80% seen once. Sequencing used PBMCs. The receptors derive from a boy aged 5-17 years in good health and CMV-seronegative.

This chain joins TRBV5-6 and TRBJ2-1; TRBD1 matches at 9 bases. The V and J ends lost 1 base and 7 bases, in that order; junction bases with no gene match: 9. The CDR3 totals 16 residues. CDR1 is SGHDT, CDR2 YYEEEE, per germline. In nucleotides, the CDR3 is TGTGCCAGCAGCTTGATGCCCGGACAGGGGATGAATGAGCAGTTCTTC. Residues: CASSLMPGQGMNEQFF.

V is TRBV27 and J is TRBJ2-7, with a weak D call TRBD2 (6 bases). The germline CDR1 and CDR2 sequences are MNHEY and SMNVEV (reference sequence). This CDR3 is built from 13 residues. Trimming left V 6 bases short and J 12 bases short, with 21 bases between. In DNA form, the CDR3 reads TGTGCCAGCAGGACGGGACTCCCGTGCAGCGCGTACTTC. Translated: CASRTGLPCSAYF.

This clone has a handful of counts. This chain links TRBV7-7 with TRBJ2-5; 14 bases align to TRBD2. Trimming removed 5 bases from V and 2 bases from J; junction bases left unmatched: 7. CDR1 and CDR2 (germline): SSHAT, FNYEAQ (reference sequence). This CDR3 spans 17 amino acids. The CDR3 is CASSPGLAGGLQETQYF. CDR3 nucleotides: TGTGCCAGCAGCCCCGGACTAGCGGGAGGCCTACAAGAGACCCAGTACTTC.

The chain has TRBV7-8 and TRBJ1-5; D call uncertain. Per the germline V gene, CDR1 is SGHVS and CDR2 is FQNEAQ. V was cut by 3 bases and J by 5 bases, with 17 bases left in between. CDR3 length: 16 amino acids. CDR3 in amino acids: CASSLLEPSPYQPQHF. The DNA of the CDR3 is TGTGCCAGCAGCTTGCTGGAGCCCTCCCCATATCAGCCCCAGCATTTT.